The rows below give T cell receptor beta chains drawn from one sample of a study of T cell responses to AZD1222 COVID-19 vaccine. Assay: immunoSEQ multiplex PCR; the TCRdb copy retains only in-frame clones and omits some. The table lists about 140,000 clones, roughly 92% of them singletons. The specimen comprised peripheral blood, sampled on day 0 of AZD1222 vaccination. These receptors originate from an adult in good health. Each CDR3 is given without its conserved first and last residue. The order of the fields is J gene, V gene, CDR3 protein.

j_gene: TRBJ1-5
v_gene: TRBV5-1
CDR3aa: ASSLGQPGVNQPQH

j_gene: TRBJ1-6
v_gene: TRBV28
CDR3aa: ASSSERDSPLH

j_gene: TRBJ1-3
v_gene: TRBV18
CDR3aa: ASSPSLSGNTIY

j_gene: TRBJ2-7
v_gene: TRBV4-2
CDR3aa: ASSPSENYEQY

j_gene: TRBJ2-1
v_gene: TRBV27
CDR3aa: ASSPITGQGLHEQF

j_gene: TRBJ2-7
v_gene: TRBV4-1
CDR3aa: ASSQDRAGDPVSYEQY

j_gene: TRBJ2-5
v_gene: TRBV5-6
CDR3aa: ASSLAKGSGGAFETQY

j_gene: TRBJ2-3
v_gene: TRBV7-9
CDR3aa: ASSSTGQNTDTQY

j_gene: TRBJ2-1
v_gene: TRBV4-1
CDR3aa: ASSQEPGLRYNEQF

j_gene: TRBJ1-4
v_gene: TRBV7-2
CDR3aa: ASALGDATNEKLF

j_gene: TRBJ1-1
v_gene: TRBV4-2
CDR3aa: ASSQGHSGDTEAF

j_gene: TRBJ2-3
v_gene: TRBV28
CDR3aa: ASSTGTAGTDTQY

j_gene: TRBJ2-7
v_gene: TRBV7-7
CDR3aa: ASSVSTGAGYEQY

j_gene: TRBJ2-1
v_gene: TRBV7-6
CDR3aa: ASSTGTSSGGTYNEQF

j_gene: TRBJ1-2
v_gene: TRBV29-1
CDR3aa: SVPDRGAYGYT

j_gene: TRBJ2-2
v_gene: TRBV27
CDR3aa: ASSRYTGNSLPQKSTGELF

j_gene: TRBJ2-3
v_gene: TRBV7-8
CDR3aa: ASSVLRGGTQY

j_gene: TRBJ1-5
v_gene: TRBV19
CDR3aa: ASRRTGGNQPQH

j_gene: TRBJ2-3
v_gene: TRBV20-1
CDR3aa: SASFSGSQDTQY

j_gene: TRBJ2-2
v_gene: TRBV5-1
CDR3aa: ASSLQGPAGELF

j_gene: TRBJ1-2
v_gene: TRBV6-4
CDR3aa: ASSDSEQGIDGYT

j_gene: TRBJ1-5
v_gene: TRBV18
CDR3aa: ASSPGGLGKPQH

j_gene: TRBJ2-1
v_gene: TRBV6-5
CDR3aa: ASSQDSYNEQF

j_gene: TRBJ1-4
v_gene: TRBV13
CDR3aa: ASSSRQGVLNEKLF

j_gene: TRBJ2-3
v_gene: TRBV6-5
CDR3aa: ASSESSSTDTQY

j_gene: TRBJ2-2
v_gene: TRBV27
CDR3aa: ASSLATGGAGELF

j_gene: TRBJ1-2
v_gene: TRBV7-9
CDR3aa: ASSLRGGYT

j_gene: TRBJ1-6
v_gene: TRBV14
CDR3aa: ASSQGRGGGTNSPLH

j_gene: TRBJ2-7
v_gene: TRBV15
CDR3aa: ATSRDGPGAYEQY

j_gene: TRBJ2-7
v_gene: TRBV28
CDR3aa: ASRGGRELHEQY

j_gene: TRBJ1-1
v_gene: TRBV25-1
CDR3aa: ASSEEWAGTEAF

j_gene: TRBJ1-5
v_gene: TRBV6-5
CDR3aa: ASSSGQPQH

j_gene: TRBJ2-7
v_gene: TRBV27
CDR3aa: ASSLTGLLQY

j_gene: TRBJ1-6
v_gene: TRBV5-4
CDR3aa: ASSLWGPNSPLH

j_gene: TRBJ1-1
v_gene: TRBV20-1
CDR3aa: SALIRVEAF

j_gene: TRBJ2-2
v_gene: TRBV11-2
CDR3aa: ASSSGQGGTGELF

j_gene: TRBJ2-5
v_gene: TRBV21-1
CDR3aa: ASSKGGETQY

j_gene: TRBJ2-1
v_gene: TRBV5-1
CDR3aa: ASSLETSYDEQF

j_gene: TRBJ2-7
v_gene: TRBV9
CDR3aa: ASSVEVGPAYEQY

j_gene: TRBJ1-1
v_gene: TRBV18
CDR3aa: ASSPSVNTEAF